These 14 T cell receptor beta chains came from one sample sequenced in a study of siplizumab effects on memory and regulatory T cells. Clones were sequenced by immunoSEQ multiplex PCR, and TCRdb holds only the in-frame ones, with some missing. The table records approximately 100,000 clones, 85% to 95% of them present only once. The sequenced sample was non-Treg CD4+ T cells sorted from blood. These receptors were collected from a human donor in good health.

This clone was recorded once. In nucleotides, the CDR3 is TGTGCCAGCAGCCCGGGGGGGCTCTATGGCTACACCTTC. This sequence encodes CASSPGGLYGYTF. The gene calls are TRBV9 and TRBJ1-2; D is perhaps TRBD1 (6 bases). Germline V gene lookup returns CDR1 SGDLS and CDR2 YYNGEE. The V gene lost 4 bases and the J gene lost 4 bases, with 11 bases spanning the gap. This CDR3 spans 13 amino acids.

The CDR3 sequence: CAWNGLAGVTGELFF. As DNA, the CDR3 is TGTGCCTGGAATGGGCTAGCGGGGGTTACCGGGGAGCTGTTTTTT. V is TRBV30 and J is TRBJ2-2; TRBD2 agrees at 10 bases. The germline V gene has CDR1 GTSNPN and CDR2 SVGIG (reference sequence). CDR3 length equals 15 residues. V gave up 4 bases and J gave up 5 bases; unmatched junction bases: 7.

This rearrangement joins TRBV5-1 to TRBJ2-1, with D tentatively TRBD1 (7 bases). The CDR3 contains 15 residues. Trimming stripped 7 bases from V and 8 bases from J, with 22 bases between. Per the germline V gene, CDR1 is SGHRS and CDR2 is YFSETQ. In DNA, the CDR3 is TGCGCCAGCGCTGGGGGCTTTACAGGGGAGGATGAGCAGTTCTTC. Translating it yields CASAGGFTGEDEQFF.

The chain carries TRBV6-4 and TRBJ1-2; TRBD1 agrees at 10 bases. The germline V gene encodes CDR1 MRHNA and CDR2 SNTAGT. This CDR3 is 13 amino acids long. With V trimmed by 6 bases and J by 7 bases, 5 bases remained unmatched. The CDR3, as DNA: TGTGCCAGCAGGCGGACAGGGGGATTTGGCTACACCTTC. Its protein is CASRRTGGFGYTF.

This sequence joins TRBV5-1 and TRBJ2-3; 10 bases map to TRBD2. CDR3 size: 14 residues. The germline CDR1 and CDR2 sequences are SGHRS and YFSETQ. The trim removed 2 bases at V and 4 bases at J, leaving 1 base unmatched. The CDR3 reads CASSLAGGPDTQYF. The CDR3 DNA sequence: TGCGCCAGCAGCTTAGCGGGGGGGCCAGATACGCAGTATTTT.

The rearrangement uses TRBV7-2 and TRBJ2-3; 9 nucleotides line up with TRBD2. The length of the CDR3 is 13 residues. Germline CDR1 SGHTA, CDR2 FQGNSA. V lost 10 bases to trimming and J lost 5 bases; unmatched junction nucleotides: 7. In DNA form, the CDR3 reads TGTGCCACCCACCTAGCGGGGTTAGATACGCAGTATTTT. Protein sequence: CATHLAGLDTQYF.

The chain links TRBV5-4 to TRBJ1-2; 10 bases line up with TRBD1. Germline CDR1 SGHNT, CDR2 YYREEE (reference sequence). The CDR3 runs to 15 residues. The ends lost 0 bases at V and 8 bases at J; junction bases unmatched: 7. DNA of the CDR3: TGTGCCAGCAGCTTGGCGACAGGGGGCGCAAAAGGCTACACCTTC. The encoded protein is CASSLATGGAKGYTF.

The J gene is TRBJ2-2, the V gene TRBV7-9; the D is unclear. In germline, CDR1 is SEHNR, CDR2 FQNEAQ (reference sequence). With 5 bases removed from V and 3 bases from J, the gap between germline ends came to 7 bases. This CDR3 contains 13 residues. CDR3 nucleotide sequence: TGTGCCAGCAGCCAGCTGTACACCGGGGAGCTGTTTTTT. It encodes CASSQLYTGELFF.

The chain recombines TRBV7-2 with TRBJ2-1; 12 bases are shared with TRBD1. This CDR3 comprises 15 residues. The J segment lost 7 bases and the V segment lost 5 bases, leaving 6 bases of the junction unmatched. Germline values: CDR1 SGHTA, CDR2 FQGNSA. The CDR3 protein is CASSEGTGGWNEQFF. For the CDR3, the DNA is TGTGCCAGCAGCGAAGGGACAGGGGGCTGGAATGAGCAGTTCTTC.

This sequence joins TRBV19 and TRBJ2-5; TRBD2 aligns across 7 bases. J was trimmed by 5 bases and V by 5 bases; bases with no gene match: 14. This CDR3 spans 16 amino acids. In germline, CDR1 is LNHDA, CDR2 SQIVND (reference sequence). Here the CDR3 DNA reads TGTGCCAGTAGTTCTCATCGGGAGCGGGGTAGCGAGACCCAGTACTTC. It translates to CASSSHRERGSETQYF.

The chain recombines TRBV2 with TRBJ2-1; D perhaps matches TRBD2 (7 bases). This CDR3 spans 15 amino acids. V was trimmed by 8 bases and J by 0 bases, leaving 14 bases between them. Germline V gives CDR1 SNHLY, CDR2 FYNNEI. The CDR3 here is CASLGGAPSYNEQFF. In DNA, the CDR3 is TGTGCCAGCTTGGGGGGGGCTCCCTCCTACAATGAGCAGTTCTTC.

The chain recombines TRBV11-2 with TRBJ1-1; maybe TRBD1 (6 bases). Trimming removed 1 base from V and 5 bases from J, with 8 bases in between. CDR3 length: 13 amino acids. The germline gives CDR1 SGHAT, CDR2 FQNNGV. The CDR3 is CASSLARGTEAFF. The CDR3 nucleotides are TGTGCCAGCAGCTTAGCCAGGGGAACTGAAGCTTTCTTT.

A word on this clone: Other DNA sequences in the same sample also yield this CDR3. This chain joins TRBV18 and TRBJ1-1; 8 bases align to TRBD1. Losses at the gene ends were 3 bases for V and 1 base for J; bases not matched to a gene: 1. The CDR3 is made up of 14 amino acids. The germline gives CDR1 KGHSH, CDR2 LQKENI. The CDR3 DNA reads TGTGCCAGCTCACCGGGGACAGGGAACACTGAAGCTTTCTTT. Its protein product is CASSPGTGNTEAFF.

The chain couples TRBV7-9 to TRBJ2-7; TRBD2 might be the D (6 bases). This CDR3 is built from 12 residues. In germline, CDR1 is SEHNR, CDR2 FQNEAQ (reference sequence). V lost 5 bases, J lost 9 bases, and 14 bases lay in between. In nucleotides, the CDR3 is TGTGCCAGCAGCCTAAACTCGGAGGGGCAGTACTTC. As protein: CASSLNSEGQYF.